One and the same sample provided the 28 T cell receptor beta chains below, sequenced in a study of cytomegalovirus exposure and HLA in healthy donors. Primers: 60 Vbeta forward and 13 Jbeta reverse. The protocol was immunoSEQ multiplex PCR, while the TCRdb copy is restricted to in-frame clones and leaves out a portion. The sample yields 200,000 to 250,000 clones, 65% to 85% seen once. Source material: PBMCs. Source of these receptors: a man aged 45 to 65 in good health and CMV-seronegative.

This clone was found once. This chain joins TRBV5-1 and TRBJ1-6; D possibly corresponds to TRBD1 (5 bases). The germline gives CDR1 SGHRS, CDR2 YFSETQ. CDR3 length: 14 amino acids. V lost 0 bases and J lost 4, with 5 bases in between. CDR3 nucleotides: TGCGCCAGCAGCTTGGAGGGGTATAATTCACCCCTCCACTTT. Its protein is CASSLEGYNSPLHF. Full variable domain (remainder filled in from reference TRBV5-1 and TRBJ1-6): KAGVTQTPRYLIKTRGQQVTLSCSPISGHRSVSWYQQTPGQGLQFLFEYFSETQRNKGNFPGRFSGRQFSNSRSEMNVSTLELGDSALYLCASSLEGYNSPLHFGNGTRLTVT.

CDR3 protein: CASGGGGNQPQHF. The CDR3 DNA reads TGTGCCAGCGGCGGGGGCGGAAATCAGCCCCAGCATTTT. This chain links TRBV6-1 with TRBJ1-5, with a weak D call TRBD1 (6 bases). This CDR3 is built from 13 residues. Germline lookup yields CDR1 MNHNS and CDR2 SASEGT. Trimming removed 8 bases at V and 4 bases at J, with 12 bases between.

V is TRBV27 and J is TRBJ1-4; D unresolved. Germline-derived CDR1 and CDR2 are MNHEY and SMNVEV (reference sequence). The CDR3 runs to 15 residues. V lost 6 bases and J lost 5, with 16 bases in between. The CDR3 DNA sequence: TGTGCCAGCAGCCCTGGTGGGAGGAGGAATGAAAAACTGTTTTTT. The encoded protein is CASSPGGRRNEKLFF.

J is TRBJ2-5 and V is TRBV27; TRBD2 is a possible D gene (6 bases). This CDR3 comprises 14 residues. The V end was cut by 3 bases, the J end by 4 bases, with 12 bases between. Germline V gives CDR1 MNHEY, CDR2 SMNVEV (reference sequence). CDR3 residues: CASSLFPGGETQYF. The CDR3 nucleotides are TGTGCCAGCAGTTTGTTTCCCGGGGGAGAGACCCAGTACTTC.

This chain uses TRBV18 with TRBJ1-5; 11 bases are a match to TRBD1. Germline-derived CDR1 and CDR2 are KGHSH and LQKENI. The CDR3 has 15 residues. The ends lost 5 bases at V and 6 bases at J; junction bases unmatched: 6. Here the CDR3 reads CASSGQGAYGQPQHF. The CDR3 DNA sequence: TGTGCCAGCTCAGGACAGGGGGCTTACGGTCAGCCCCAGCATTTT.

This chain uses TRBV18 with TRBJ1-1, with TRBD1 matching 10 bases. The CDR3 spans 16 residues. Germline V lookup: CDR1 KGHSH, CDR2 LQKENI. V was clipped by 3 bases and J by 1 base; unmatched bases: 5. The CDR3 sequence: CASSPEDRGWNTEAFF. CDR3 bases: TGTGCCAGCTCACCGGAGGACAGGGGGTGGAACACTGAAGCTTTCTTT.

The chain joins TRBV6-5 to TRBJ2-5; D not resolved. With 0 bases removed from V and 4 bases from J, the gap between germline ends came to 9 bases. The CDR3 length is 14 residues. CDR1 is MNHEY and CDR2 is SVGAGI in the germline V gene. The CDR3 is CASSYSWRGETQYF. Written as DNA, the CDR3 is TGTGCCAGCAGTTACTCTTGGAGAGGAGAGACCCAGTACTTC.

J is TRBJ2-2 and V is TRBV5-8; D is perhaps TRBD2 (6 bases). V lost 1 base, J lost 5 bases, and 18 bases lay in between. This CDR3 is 17 amino acids long. Germline values: CDR1 SGHTS, CDR2 YDEGEE. This CDR3 reads CASSLSDYRIGTGELFF. DNA for the CDR3: TGTGCCAGCAGCTTGTCGGACTACCGAATAGGGACCGGGGAGCTGTTTTTT. Full variable domain (remainder filled in from reference TRBV5-8 and TRBJ2-2): EAGVTQSPTHLIKTRGQQATLRCSPISGHTSVYWYQQALGLGLQFLLWYDEGEERNRGNFPPRFSGRQFPNYSSELNVNALELEDSALYLCASSLSDYRIGTGELFFGEGSRLTVL.

The chain links TRBV27 to TRBJ2-5, with D tentatively TRBD2 (5 bases). The J call is uncertain, as TRBJ2-7 better fits the DNA end. Germline lookup yields CDR1 MNHEY and CDR2 SMNVEV (reference sequence). CDR3 size: 17 residues. The CDR3 sequence is CASSPFTGSIFSYEQYF. The CDR3 coding sequence is TGTGCCAGCAGTCCCTTCACGGGGTCGATCTTCTCCTACGAGCAGTACTTC.

This clone was detected only a few times. CDR3: CSVKWQGNEKLFF. CDR3 bases: TGCAGCGTTAAGTGGCAGGGTAATGAAAAACTGTTTTTT. The chain employs TRBV29-1 and TRBJ1-4; a weak D match, TRBD1 (5 bases). Trimming shortened V by 5 bases and J by 4 bases, and 11 bases separated the two germline ends. CDR3 length: 13 amino acids. Germline values: CDR1 SQVTM, CDR2 ANQGSEA.

This clone was seen just once. This chain joins TRBV11-3 and TRBJ2-1, with D possibly matching TRBD1 (5 bases). V dropped 3 bases and J dropped 3 bases, with 9 bases sitting between them. Germline lookup yields CDR1 SGHNT and CDR2 YENEEA. The CDR3 totals 14 residues. The CDR3 DNA follows: TGTGCCAGCAGCTTTCAGGGCAACTACAATGAGCAGTTCTTC. Residues: CASSFQGNYNEQFF.

The genes are TRBV18 and TRBJ2-7; 7 bases are a match to TRBD2. The CDR3 length is 17 residues. With V trimmed by 1 base and J by 5 bases, 14 bases remained unmatched. Germline CDR1 is KGHSH and CDR2 is LQKENI. The CDR3 nucleotides are TGTGCCAGCTCACCACGGGGACTACGAGGCGGGACCCACGAGCAGTACTTC. Translation gives CASSPRGLRGGTHEQYF.

CDR3 in DNA: TGTGCCAGCAGTTTCCGAGGACAGGGAGGCTACGAGCAGTACTTC. It yields the protein CASSFRGQGGYEQYF. V and J are TRBV27 and TRBJ2-7; 8 bases map to TRBD1. Germline values: CDR1 MNHEY, CDR2 SMNVEV (reference sequence). V lost 3 bases, J lost 3 bases, and 7 bases stayed unmatched. The CDR3 is 15 amino acids.

The CDR3 bases are TGTGCCAGCAGCTTAAGTCTAGCGGGAGGCACAGATACGCAGTATTTT. Translating it yields CASSLSLAGGTDTQYF. The rearrangement links TRBV7-3 to TRBJ2-3, with 10 bases identical to TRBD2. This CDR3 is built from 16 residues. Germline trimming cut 1 base from V and 1 base from J; bases unmatched to any gene: 2. Germline lookup yields CDR1 SGHTA and CDR2 FQGTGA.

This chain uses TRBV27 with TRBJ1-3; D remains ambiguous. This CDR3 has 15 residues. The V gene lost 6 bases and the J gene lost 4 bases, with 16 bases spanning the gap. Germline V gives CDR1 MNHEY, CDR2 SMNVEV (reference sequence). CDR3 protein: CASSPLRTGGNTIYF. In DNA form, the CDR3 reads TGTGCCAGCAGCCCCCTCCGGACGGGGGGAAACACCATATATTTT.

The chain employs TRBV14 and TRBJ1-1; D uncertain. Trimming removed 1 base from V and 6 bases from J, with 9 bases in between. This CDR3 is 13 amino acids long. Germline CDR1 SGHDN, CDR2 FVKESK. The chain's CDR3 is CASSQVIRSEAFF. In DNA, the CDR3 is TGTGCCAGCAGCCAAGTGATCAGGTCTGAAGCTTTCTTT.

V gene TRBV5-1 combines with J gene TRBJ2-6; TRBD2 is a possible D gene (6 bases). Trimming removed 6 bases from V and 2 bases from J, with 18 bases in between. The germline V gene has CDR1 SGHRS and CDR2 YFSETQ. This CDR3 contains 17 residues. The DNA of the CDR3 is TGCGCCAGCACTACCGGGACTCCCGTTCCTGGGGCCAACGTCCTGACTTTC. Translation gives CASTTGTPVPGANVLTF.

The chain couples TRBV5-4 to TRBJ2-2, with 7 bases aligning to TRBD2. CDR3 length equals 17 residues. Germline loops: CDR1 SGHNT, CDR2 YYREEE (reference sequence). Trimming took 4 bases from V and 3 from J; bases not matched to a gene: 12. The CDR3 loop reads CASSLLWTRGDTGELFF. The CDR3 nucleotides read TGTGCCAGCAGCCTTTTATGGACTAGGGGAGACACCGGGGAGCTGTTTTTT.

V is TRBV27 and J is TRBJ1-1, with D uncertain. The germline V and J ends were trimmed by 6 bases and 11 bases, with 19 bases remaining between them. The CDR3 is made up of 13 amino acids. CDR1 and CDR2 from the germline V gene are MNHEY and SMNVEV (reference sequence). CDR3 in amino acids: CASRVLGGGSAFF. DNA for the CDR3: TGTGCCAGCAGAGTACTTGGAGGTGGAAGCGCTTTCTTT.

The J gene is TRBJ2-4, the V gene TRBV6-5; TRBD1 is a possible D gene (7 bases). The CDR3 runs 14 residues. Trimming removed 6 bases at V and 4 bases at J, with 13 bases between. CDR1 is MNHEY, CDR2 SVGAGI, per germline. CDR3 nucleotides: TGTGCCAGCAGGGAGGGGGCGCCGAAAAACATTCAGTACTTC. It codes for CASREGAPKNIQYF.

The gene calls are TRBV9 and TRBJ2-1, with 7 nucleotides matching TRBD2. Germline assignment: CDR1 SGDLS and CDR2 YYNGEE. V shed 3 bases and J 5 bases; nucleotides not matched to a gene: 5. This CDR3 comprises 14 residues. The CDR3 nucleotides read TGTGCCAGCAGCGGGGGAGGGACTCACAATGAGCAGTTCTTC. The encoded protein is CASSGGGTHNEQFF.

The chain employs TRBV7-8 and TRBJ2-5; 9 positions agree with TRBD1. The CDR3 has 15 residues. The germline gives CDR1 SGHVS, CDR2 FQNEAQ. V was pared by 7 bases and J by 6 bases, with 12 bases of the junction left unmatched. Here the CDR3 DNA reads TGTGCCAGCACCAACTACAGGGGGCGGGAAAAGACCCAGTACTTC. It is translated as CASTNYRGREKTQYF.

The chain joins TRBV7-9 to TRBJ2-2, with 7 bases lining up with TRBD1. The CDR3 totals 18 residues. CDR1 and CDR2 from the germline V gene are SEHNR and FQNEAQ (reference sequence). V shed 6 bases, J shed 1 base, and the junction held 14 bases outside the gene matches. CDR3 nucleotides: TGTGCCAGCAGTCATCCCCTATCACGGACAGGGAACACCGGGGAGCTGTTTTTT. Its protein product is CASSHPLSRTGNTGELFF. Filled out from reference TRBV7-9 and TRBJ2-2, the complete variable domain reads DTGVSQNPRHKITKRGQNVTFRCDPISEHNRLYWYRQTLGQGPEFLTYFQNEAQLEKSRLLSDRFSAERPKGSFSTLEIQRTEQGDSAMYLCASSHPLSRTGNTGELFFGEGSRLTVL.

V usage is TRBV5-1 and J usage is TRBJ2-1; TRBD2 might be the D (6 bases). The V end lost 3 bases, the J end lost 8 bases, and 15 bases lay between the germline ends. The germline V gene has CDR1 SGHRS and CDR2 YFSETQ. CDR3 size: 14 residues. The CDR3 sequence is CASSSVGLLDEQFF. The CDR3 nucleotides are TGCGCCAGCAGCTCGGTGGGACTCCTCGATGAGCAGTTCTTC.

The chain links TRBV19 to TRBJ1-1; 12 bases align to TRBD1. The germline V gene has CDR1 LNHDA and CDR2 SQIVND (reference sequence). V shed 4 bases and J 6 bases; nucleotides not matched to a gene: 6. The CDR3 extends over 15 amino acids. The CDR3 DNA reads TGTGCCAGTAGTAAGGGGACAGGGGGCGTCGCTGAAGCTTTCTTT. This gives the protein CASSKGTGGVAEAFF.

The chain combines TRBV18 with TRBJ2-7, with a possible D match to TRBD2 (5 bases). The CDR3 has 15 residues. The ends were cut back, 6 bases at V and 5 bases at J, with 20 bases in the middle. The V gene's germline CDR1 is KGHSH and CDR2 LQKENI. The CDR3 sequence is CASSSRGPPRDEQYF. DNA of the CDR3: TGTGCCAGCTCGTCCCGAGGGCCCCCGAGAGACGAGCAGTACTTC.

The chain joins TRBV5-6 to TRBJ2-1; TRBD2 matches 10 bases. With 5 bases clipped from V and 4 bases from J, the junction kept 6 bases outside the gene matches. Germline lookup yields CDR1 SGHDT and CDR2 YYEEEE. The CDR3 is 15 residues long. As DNA, the CDR3 is TGTGCCAGCAGTCGTAGCGGGAGGCTATACAATGAGCAGTTCTTC. Its translation: CASSRSGRLYNEQFF.

The rearrangement joins TRBV28 to TRBJ1-2; D remains ambiguous. Germline V gene sequence: CDR1 MDHEN, CDR2 SYDVKM. CDR3 size: 15 residues. Trimming pared 2 bases from V and 8 bases from J, leaving 18 bases between. Written as DNA, the CDR3 is TGTGCCAGCAGTTTAAGGCCAGTCCCGGCGGGAGGCTACACCTTC. Translated, it gives CASSLRPVPAGGYTF.